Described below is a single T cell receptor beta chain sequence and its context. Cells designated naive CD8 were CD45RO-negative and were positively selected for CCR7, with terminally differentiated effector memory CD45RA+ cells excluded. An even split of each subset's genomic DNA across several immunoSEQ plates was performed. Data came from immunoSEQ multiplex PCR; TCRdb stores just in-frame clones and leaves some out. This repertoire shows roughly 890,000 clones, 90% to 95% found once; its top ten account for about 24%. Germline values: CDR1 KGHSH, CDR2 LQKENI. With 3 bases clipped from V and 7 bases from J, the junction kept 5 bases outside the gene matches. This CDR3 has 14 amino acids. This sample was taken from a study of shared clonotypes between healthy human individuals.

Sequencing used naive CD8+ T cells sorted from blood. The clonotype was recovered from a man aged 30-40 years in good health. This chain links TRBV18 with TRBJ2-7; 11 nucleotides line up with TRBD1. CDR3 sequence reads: CASSPRTGGMEQYF. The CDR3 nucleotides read TGTGCCAGCTCACCTCGGACAGGGGGCATGGAGCAGTACTTC.